One and the same sample provided the 10 T cell receptor beta chains below, sequenced in a study of blood T cell repertoires in COVID-19. Sequencing used immunoSEQ multiplex PCR; TCRdb keeps in-frame clones, though not all of them. The sample yields roughly 250,000 clones, approximately 85% seen once. Sequencing was done on a sample of PBMCs or T cells enriched from blood (not recorded which). The receptors shown here come from a woman in her twenties or thirties who had recovered from COVID-19.

CDR3 region: CASSEAPAGGQNEQFF. CDR3 DNA sequence: TGTGCCAGCAGTGAAGCGCCCGCGGGGGGGCAAAATGAGCAGTTCTTC. J is TRBJ2-1 and V is TRBV2; 9 bases agree with TRBD2. The germline gives CDR1 SNHLY, CDR2 FYNNEI. The CDR3 is made up of 16 amino acids. J lost 7 bases, V lost 0 bases, and 7 bases had no gene match.

The chain uses TRBV5-6 and TRBJ2-7; no reliable D call. CDR3 length equals 12 residues. The V end lost 0 bases, the J end lost 4 bases, and 5 bases lay between the germline ends. Per the germline V gene, CDR1 is SGHDT and CDR2 is YYEEEE. The CDR3 spells CASSLATYEQYF. The CDR3 nucleotides are TGTGCCAGCAGCTTGGCTACTTACGAGCAGTACTTC.

The V gene is TRBV7-3, the J gene TRBJ2-7; 7 nucleotides agree with TRBD1. Unmatched junction bases numbered 7, after V lost 5 bases and J lost 0 bases. This CDR3 comprises 15 residues. Germline V gene data show CDR1 as SGHTA and CDR2 as FQGTGA. CDR3 sequence (DNA): TGTGCCAGCAGCCCGGGACAGATCAGCTCCTACGAGCAGTACTTC. Protein sequence: CASSPGQISSYEQYF.

CDR3: CASSLDPGGSSYEQYF. The CDR3 DNA follows: TGCGCCAGCAGCTTGGACCCAGGGGGGAGCTCCTACGAGCAGTACTTC. The chain has TRBV5-1 and TRBJ2-7; D may be TRBD1 (7 bases). In germline, CDR1 is SGHRS, CDR2 YFSETQ. The V gene lost 0 bases and the J gene lost 0 bases, with 13 bases spanning the gap. The CDR3 contains 16 residues. Full variable domain (remainder filled in from reference TRBV5-1 and TRBJ2-7): KAGVTQTPRYLIKTRGQQVTLSCSPISGHRSVSWYQQTPGQGLQFLFEYFSETQRNKGNFPGRFSGRQFSNSRSEMNVSTLELGDSALYLCASSLDPGGSSYEQYFGPGTRLTVT.

This rearrangement joins TRBV2 to TRBJ1-5; maybe TRBD1 (5 bases). Germline V CDR1 and CDR2: SNHLY, FYNNEI. This CDR3 contains 15 residues. Trimming stripped 4 bases from V and 0 bases from J, with 10 bases between. Written as DNA, the CDR3 is TGTGCCAGCAGTGTTCTGGGGGGTAGCAATCAGCCCCAGCATTTT. It yields the protein CASSVLGGSNQPQHF.

The chain combines TRBV30 with TRBJ1-1, with unresolved D. CDR1 and CDR2 from the germline V gene are GTSNPN and SVGIG (reference sequence). The CDR3 length is 10 residues. V shed 1 base and J shed 10 bases, with 7 bases lying between them. The CDR3: CAWSAPGAFF. CDR3 bases: TGTGCCTGGAGTGCCCCGGGAGCTTTCTTT.

The CDR3 reads CASSFSGGSTDTQYF. As DNA, the CDR3 is TGTGCCAGCAGCTTTAGCGGTGGAAGCACAGATACGCAGTATTTT. V usage is TRBV5-4 and J usage is TRBJ2-3; a weak D match, TRBD2 (6 bases). V lost 2 bases, J lost 0 bases, and 10 bases lay in between. Germline V gene data show CDR1 as SGHNT and CDR2 as YYREEE (reference sequence). CDR3 size: 15 residues.

This clone turned up a few times. Here the CDR3 reads CATSDLRRGPDNEQFF. CDR3 sequence (DNA): TGTGCCACCAGTGATTTGCGGCGGGGCCCGGACAATGAGCAGTTCTTC. The chain couples TRBV24-1 to TRBJ2-1; D perhaps matches TRBD2 (6 bases). The germline V gene has CDR1 KGHDR and CDR2 SFDVKD. V shed 0 bases and J shed 5 bases, with 13 bases lying between them. The CDR3 runs to 16 residues.

The chain recombines TRBV2 with TRBJ1-1, with D possibly TRBD1 on 6 matching bases. Trimming left V 6 bases short and J 8 bases short, with 13 bases between. The CDR3 loop spans 12 amino acids. Germline V lookup: CDR1 SNHLY, CDR2 FYNNEI. The CDR3 region is CASRTQGPEAFF. The CDR3 bases are TGTGCCAGCAGGACACAGGGTCCCGAAGCTTTCTTT.

The genes are TRBV24-1 and TRBJ1-1; 9 bases map to TRBD1. CDR1 and CDR2 (germline): KGHDR, SFDVKD. With 1 base clipped from V and 10 bases from J, the junction kept 6 bases outside the gene matches. The CDR3 runs to 14 residues. The CDR3 sequence: CATSDFGTGYGAFF. DNA for the CDR3: TGTGCCACCAGTGATTTCGGGACAGGGTACGGAGCTTTCTTT.